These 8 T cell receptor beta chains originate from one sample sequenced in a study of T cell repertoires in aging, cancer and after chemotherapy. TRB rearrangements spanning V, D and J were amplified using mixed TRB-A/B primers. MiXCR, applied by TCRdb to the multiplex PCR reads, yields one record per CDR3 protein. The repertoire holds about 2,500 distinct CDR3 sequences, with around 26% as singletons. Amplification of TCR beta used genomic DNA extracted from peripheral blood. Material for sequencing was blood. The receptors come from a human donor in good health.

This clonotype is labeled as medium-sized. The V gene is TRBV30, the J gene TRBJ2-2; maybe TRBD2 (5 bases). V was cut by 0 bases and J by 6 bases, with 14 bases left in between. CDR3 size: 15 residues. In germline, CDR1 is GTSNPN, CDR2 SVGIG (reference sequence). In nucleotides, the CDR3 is TGTGCCTGGAGTGTACTAGGATACGCATCCGGGGAGCTGTTTTTT. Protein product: CAWSVLGYASGELFF.

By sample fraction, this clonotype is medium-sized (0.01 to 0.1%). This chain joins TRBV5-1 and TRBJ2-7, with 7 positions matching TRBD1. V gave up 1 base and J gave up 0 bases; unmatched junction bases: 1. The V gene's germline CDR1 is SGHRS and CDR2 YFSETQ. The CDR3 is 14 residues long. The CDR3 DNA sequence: TGCGCCAGCAGCTTGACAGGGGACTCCTACGAGCAGTACTTC. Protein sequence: CASSLTGDSYEQYF.

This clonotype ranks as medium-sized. The CDR3, as DNA: TGTGCCAGCAGTTCAACCGGCGGGCCCAGCGAGGGGACCCAGTACTTC. Its protein is CASSSTGGPSEGTQYF. The rearrangement links TRBV6-6 to TRBJ2-5; the D gene is possibly TRBD2 (5 bases). Between the trimmed V and J ends, which lost 4 bases and 7 bases, there was a span of 22 bases. Per the germline V gene, CDR1 is MNHNY and CDR2 is SVGAGI (reference sequence). This CDR3 region has 16 residues.

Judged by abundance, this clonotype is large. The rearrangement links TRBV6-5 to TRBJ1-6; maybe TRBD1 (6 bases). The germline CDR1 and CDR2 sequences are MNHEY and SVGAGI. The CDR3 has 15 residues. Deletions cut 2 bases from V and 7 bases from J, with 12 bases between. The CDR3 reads CASSYMGQGNSPLHF. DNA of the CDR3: TGTGCCAGCAGTTACATGGGACAAGGAAATTCACCCCTCCACTTT.

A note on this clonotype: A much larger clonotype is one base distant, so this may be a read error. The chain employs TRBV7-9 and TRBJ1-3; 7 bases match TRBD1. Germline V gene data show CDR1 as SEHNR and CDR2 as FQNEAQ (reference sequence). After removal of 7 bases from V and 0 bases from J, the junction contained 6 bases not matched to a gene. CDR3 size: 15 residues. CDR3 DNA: TGTGCCAGCACCGAACAGGGGCGCTCTGGAAACACCATATATTTT. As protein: CASTEQGRSGNTIYF.

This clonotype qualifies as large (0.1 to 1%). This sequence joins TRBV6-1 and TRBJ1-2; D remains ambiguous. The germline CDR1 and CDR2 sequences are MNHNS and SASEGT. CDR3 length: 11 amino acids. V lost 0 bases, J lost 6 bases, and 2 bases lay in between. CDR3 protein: CASSEADGYTF. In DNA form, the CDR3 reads TGTGCCAGCAGTGAAGCGGATGGCTACACCTTC.

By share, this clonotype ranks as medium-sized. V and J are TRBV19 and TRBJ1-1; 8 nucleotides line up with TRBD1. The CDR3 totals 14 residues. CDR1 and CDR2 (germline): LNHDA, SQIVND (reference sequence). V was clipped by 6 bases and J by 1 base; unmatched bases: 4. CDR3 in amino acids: CASRRTGQNTEAFF. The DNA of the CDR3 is TGTGCCAGTAGGAGGACAGGGCAGAACACTGAAGCTTTCTTT.

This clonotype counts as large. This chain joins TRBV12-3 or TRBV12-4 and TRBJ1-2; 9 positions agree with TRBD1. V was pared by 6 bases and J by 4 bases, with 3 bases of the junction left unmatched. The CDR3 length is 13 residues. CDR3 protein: CASRPGQGYGYTF. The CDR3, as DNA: TGTGCCAGCAGACCGGGACAGGGCTATGGCTACACCTTC.